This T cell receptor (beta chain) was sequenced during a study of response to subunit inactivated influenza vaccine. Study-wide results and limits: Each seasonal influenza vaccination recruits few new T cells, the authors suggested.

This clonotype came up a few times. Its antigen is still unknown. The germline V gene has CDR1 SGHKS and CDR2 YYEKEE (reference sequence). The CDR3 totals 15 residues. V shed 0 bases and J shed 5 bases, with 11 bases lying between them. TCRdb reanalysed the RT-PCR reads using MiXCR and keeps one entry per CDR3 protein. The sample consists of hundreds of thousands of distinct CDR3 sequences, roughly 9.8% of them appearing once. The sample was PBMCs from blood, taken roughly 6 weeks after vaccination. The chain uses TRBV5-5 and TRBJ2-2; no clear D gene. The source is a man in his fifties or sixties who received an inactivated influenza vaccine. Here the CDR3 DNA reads TGTGCCAGCAGCTTGGGACAAAGTAAAACCGGGGAGCTGTTTTTT. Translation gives CASSLGQSKTGELFF.